This T cell receptor (beta chain) was sequenced for a study of cytomegalovirus exposure and HLA in healthy donors. Study-level information: An earlier analysis identified under 130 million unique TCR beta sequences in about 180 million T cells. Findings and limits, study-wide: Other equally common chains were less clonally expanded than HLA-associated TCR beta chains, a later analysis showed. Per published accounts, TCR beta sequences correctly predicted the HLA-A and HLA-B alleles of most subjects.

Germline CDR1 and CDR2: SGHDT and YYEEEE. The CDR3 sequence is 15 residues long. As for this clone: The antigen remains unidentified.

Vbeta (60) and Jbeta (13) primers were used in the PCR. Measured with immunoSEQ multiplex PCR; TCRdb has only the in-frame clones, and not every one. The sample yields approximately 140,000 clones, about four fifths seen once. This clonotype was obtained from a woman aged 40 to 50 in good health and CMV-seronegative. Sequences were obtained from PBMCs. This chain joins TRBV5-6 and TRBJ2-5; D may be TRBD1 (6 bases). With the DNA end fitting TRBJ2-7 better, the J assignment may be wrong. CDR3: CASSRVSQGTYEQYF. CDR3 bases: TGTGCCAGCAGCCGCGTTAGCCAGGGGACCTACGAGCAGTACTTC.